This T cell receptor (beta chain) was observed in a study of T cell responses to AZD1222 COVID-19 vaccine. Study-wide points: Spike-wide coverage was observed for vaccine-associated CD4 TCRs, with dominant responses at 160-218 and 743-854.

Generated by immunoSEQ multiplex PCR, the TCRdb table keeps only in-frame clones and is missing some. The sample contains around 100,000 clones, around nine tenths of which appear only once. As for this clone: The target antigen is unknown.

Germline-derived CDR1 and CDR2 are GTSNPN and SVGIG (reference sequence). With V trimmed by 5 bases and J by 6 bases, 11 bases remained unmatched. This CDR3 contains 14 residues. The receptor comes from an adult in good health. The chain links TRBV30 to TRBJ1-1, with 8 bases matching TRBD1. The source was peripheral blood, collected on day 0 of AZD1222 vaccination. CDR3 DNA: TGTGCCTGGGGGACAGGTTACCCACACTCTGAAGCTTTCTTT. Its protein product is CAWGTGYPHSEAFF.